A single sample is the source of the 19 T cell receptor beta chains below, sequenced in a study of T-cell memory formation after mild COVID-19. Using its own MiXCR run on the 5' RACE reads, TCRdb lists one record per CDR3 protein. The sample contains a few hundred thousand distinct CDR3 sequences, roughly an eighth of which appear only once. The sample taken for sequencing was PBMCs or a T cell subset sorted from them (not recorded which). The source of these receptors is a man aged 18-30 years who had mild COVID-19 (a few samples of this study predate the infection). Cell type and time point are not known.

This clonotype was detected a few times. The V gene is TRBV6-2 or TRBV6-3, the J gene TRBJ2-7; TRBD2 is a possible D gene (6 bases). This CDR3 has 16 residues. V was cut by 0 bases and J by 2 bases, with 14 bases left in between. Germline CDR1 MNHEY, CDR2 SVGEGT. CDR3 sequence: CASSYSSGSPTYEQYF. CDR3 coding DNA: TGTGCCAGCAGTTACTCGTCCGGGAGCCCAACCTACGAGCAGTACTTC.

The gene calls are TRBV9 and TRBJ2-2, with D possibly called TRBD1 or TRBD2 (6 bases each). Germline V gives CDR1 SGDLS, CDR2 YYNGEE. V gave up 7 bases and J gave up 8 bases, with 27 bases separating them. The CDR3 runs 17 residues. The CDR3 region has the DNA TGTGCCAGCGACGAAAGTAGTGGGGGGCGGACTTCGGGGGAGCTGTTTTTT. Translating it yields CASDESSGGRTSGELFF.

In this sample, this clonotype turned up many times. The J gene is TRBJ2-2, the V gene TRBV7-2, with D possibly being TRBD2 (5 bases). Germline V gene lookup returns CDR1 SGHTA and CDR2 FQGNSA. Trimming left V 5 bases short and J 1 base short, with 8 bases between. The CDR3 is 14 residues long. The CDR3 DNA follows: TGTGCCAGCAGCAACCGGGGGAACACCGGGGAGCTGTTTTTT. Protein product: CASSNRGNTGELFF.

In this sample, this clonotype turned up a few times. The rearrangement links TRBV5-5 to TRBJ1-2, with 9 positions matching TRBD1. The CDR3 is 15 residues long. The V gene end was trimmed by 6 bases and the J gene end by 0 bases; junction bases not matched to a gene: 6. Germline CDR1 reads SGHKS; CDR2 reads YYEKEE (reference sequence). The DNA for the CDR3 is TGTGCCAGCACCCAACAGGGGGCAGCTAACTATGGCTACACCTTC. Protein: CASTQQGAANYGYTF.

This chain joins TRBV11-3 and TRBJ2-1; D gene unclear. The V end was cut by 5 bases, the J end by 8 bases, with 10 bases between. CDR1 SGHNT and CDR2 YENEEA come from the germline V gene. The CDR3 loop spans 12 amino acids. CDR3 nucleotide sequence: TGTGCCAGCAGCGGGGATAAGGATGAGCAGTTCTTC. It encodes CASSGDKDEQFF. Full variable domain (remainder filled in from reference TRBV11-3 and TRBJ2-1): EAGVVQSPRYKIIEKKQPVAFWCNPISGHNTLYWYLQNLGQGPELLIRYENEEAVDDSQLPKDRFSAERLKGVDSTLKIQPAELGDSAVYLCASSGDKDEQFFGPGTRLTVL.

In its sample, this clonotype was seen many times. CDR3 region: CASISPSSETQYF. Written as DNA, the CDR3 is TGTGCCAGCATTTCCCCCTCCTCGGAGACCCAGTACTTC. The V call is TRBV6-6, the J call TRBJ2-5; D gene ambiguous. Germline V lookup: CDR1 MNHNY, CDR2 SVGAGI (reference sequence). This CDR3 is built from 13 residues. V lost 7 bases and J 5 bases, leaving 14 bases between the germline ends.

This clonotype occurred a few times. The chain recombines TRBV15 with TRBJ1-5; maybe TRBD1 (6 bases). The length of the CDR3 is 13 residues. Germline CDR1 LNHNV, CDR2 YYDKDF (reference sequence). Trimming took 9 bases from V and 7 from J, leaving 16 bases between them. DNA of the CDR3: TGTGCCACAAGGGACTCAGGGACACAGCCCCAGCATTTT. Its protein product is CATRDSGTQPQHF.

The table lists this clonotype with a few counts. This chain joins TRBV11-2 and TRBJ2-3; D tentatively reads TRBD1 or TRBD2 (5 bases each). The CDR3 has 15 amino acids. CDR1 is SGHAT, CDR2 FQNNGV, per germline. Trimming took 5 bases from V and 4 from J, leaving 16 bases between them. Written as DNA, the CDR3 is TGTGCCAGCAGCAGTTTACGGGTGGGGGCAGATACGCAGTATTTT. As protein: CASSSLRVGADTQYF.

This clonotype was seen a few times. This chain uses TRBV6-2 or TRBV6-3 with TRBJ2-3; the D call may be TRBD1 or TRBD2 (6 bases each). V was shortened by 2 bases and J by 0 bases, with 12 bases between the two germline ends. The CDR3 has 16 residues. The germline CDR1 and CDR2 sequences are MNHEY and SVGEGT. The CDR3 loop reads CASSYRGGPSTDTQYF. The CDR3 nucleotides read TGTGCCAGCAGTTACAGAGGGGGGCCAAGCACAGATACGCAGTATTTT.

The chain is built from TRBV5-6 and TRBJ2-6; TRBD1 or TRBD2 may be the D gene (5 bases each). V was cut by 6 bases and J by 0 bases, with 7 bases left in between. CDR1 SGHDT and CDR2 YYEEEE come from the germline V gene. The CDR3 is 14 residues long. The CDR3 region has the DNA TGTGCCAGCATCGGGGCCTCTGGGGCCAACGTCCTGACTTTC. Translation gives CASIGASGANVLTF.

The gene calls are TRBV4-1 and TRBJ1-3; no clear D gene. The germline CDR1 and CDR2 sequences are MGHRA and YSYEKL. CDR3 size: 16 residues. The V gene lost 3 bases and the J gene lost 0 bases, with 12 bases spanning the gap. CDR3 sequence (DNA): TGCGCCAGCAGCCAGGACGAGGGCCACTCTGGAAACACCATATATTTT. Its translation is CASSQDEGHSGNTIYF.

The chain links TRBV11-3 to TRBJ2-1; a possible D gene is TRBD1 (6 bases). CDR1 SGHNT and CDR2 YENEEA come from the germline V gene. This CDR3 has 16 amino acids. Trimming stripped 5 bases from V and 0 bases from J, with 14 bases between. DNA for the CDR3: TGTGCCAGCAGCCCCCGGGCCAGGGGCTCCTACAATGAGCAGTTCTTC. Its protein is CASSPRARGSYNEQFF. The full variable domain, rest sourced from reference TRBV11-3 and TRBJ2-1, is EAGVVQSPRYKIIEKKQPVAFWCNPISGHNTLYWYLQNLGQGPELLIRYENEEAVDDSQLPKDRFSAERLKGVDSTLKIQPAELGDSAVYLCASSPRARGSYNEQFFGPGTRLTVL.

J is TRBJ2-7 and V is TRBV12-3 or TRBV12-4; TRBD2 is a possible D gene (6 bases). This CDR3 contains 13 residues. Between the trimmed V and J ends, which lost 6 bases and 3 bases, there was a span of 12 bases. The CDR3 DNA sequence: TGTGCCAGCAGAGGCGGGACTCTCTACGAGCAGTACGTC. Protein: CASRGGTLYEQYV.

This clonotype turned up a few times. As DNA, the CDR3 is TGTGCCAGCAGTTTGTACAGTAACTATGGCTACACCTTC. It yields the protein CASSLYSNYGYTF. The chain has TRBV12-3 or TRBV12-4 and TRBJ1-2; the D is unclear. Trimming removed 3 bases at V and 1 base at J, with 6 bases between. This CDR3 has 13 amino acids.

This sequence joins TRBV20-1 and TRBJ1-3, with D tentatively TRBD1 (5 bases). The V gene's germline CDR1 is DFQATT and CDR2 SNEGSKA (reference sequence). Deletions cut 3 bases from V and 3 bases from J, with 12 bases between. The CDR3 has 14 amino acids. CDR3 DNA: TGCAGTGCTAGTAGCGGGGCTGATGGAAACACCATATATTTT. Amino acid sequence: CSASSGADGNTIYF.

The CDR3 nucleotides read TGTGCCACCAGTGTGCCCCAGGGGGCAGTGAACACTGAAGCTTTCTTT. As protein: CATSVPQGAVNTEAFF. The chain recombines TRBV24-1 with TRBJ1-1; 8 nucleotides match TRBD1. The trim removed 5 bases at V and 0 bases at J, leaving 7 bases unmatched. Germline V CDR1 and CDR2: KGHDR, SFDVKD. CDR3 length equals 16 residues.

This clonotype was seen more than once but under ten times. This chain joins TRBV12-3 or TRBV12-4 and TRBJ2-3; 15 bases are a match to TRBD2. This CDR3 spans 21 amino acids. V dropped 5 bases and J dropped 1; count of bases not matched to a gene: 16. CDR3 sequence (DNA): TGTGCCAGCAGTCCGGGGCCGGGACTAGCGGGGGGTCCGTTTCGCACAGATACGCAGTATTTT. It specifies CASSPGPGLAGGPFRTDTQYF.

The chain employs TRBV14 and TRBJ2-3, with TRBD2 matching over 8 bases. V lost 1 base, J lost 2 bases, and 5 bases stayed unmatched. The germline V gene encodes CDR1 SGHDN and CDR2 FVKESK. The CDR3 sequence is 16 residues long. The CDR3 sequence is CASSQGRTSNTDTQYF. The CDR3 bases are TGTGCCAGCAGCCAAGGGAGGACTAGCAACACAGATACGCAGTATTTT.

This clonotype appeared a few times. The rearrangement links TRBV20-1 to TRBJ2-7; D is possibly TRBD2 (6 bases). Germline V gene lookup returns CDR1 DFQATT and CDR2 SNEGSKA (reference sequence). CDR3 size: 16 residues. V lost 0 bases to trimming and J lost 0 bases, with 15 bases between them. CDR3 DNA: TGCAGTGCTAGAGATCGGGGGACTTCCGGCTCCTACGAGCAGTACGTC. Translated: CSARDRGTSGSYEQYV.